Listed here are 20 T cell receptor beta chains from one sample, sequenced in a study of blood T cells in healthy people across ages. A second PCR, run for about 7 to 11 cycles, used a sample-barcoded 5' primer plus a J-beta primer mix. MiXCR, run by TCRdb on the 5' RACE reads, gives a single entry per CDR3 protein. This table holds hundreds of thousands of distinct CDR3 sequences, around 68% found once. The sample consisted of blood. Every receptor here comes from a man under 40 in good health.

V gene TRBV27 combines with J gene TRBJ1-5; D remains unclear. Germline-derived CDR1 and CDR2 are MNHEY and SMNVEV (reference sequence). This CDR3 spans 14 amino acids. The germline V and J ends were trimmed by 2 bases and 6 bases, with 11 bases remaining between them. The CDR3, as DNA: TGTGCCAGCAGTTTACGGGGTCAAGGTCAGCCCCAGCATTTT. Translation gives CASSLRGQGQPQHF.

This chain links TRBV12-3 or TRBV12-4 with TRBJ1-2; D might be TRBD1 (6 bases). V gave up 3 bases and J gave up 9 bases, with 14 bases separating them. The CDR3 extends over 13 amino acids. CDR3 residues: CASSLGGGQSYTF. The CDR3 DNA reads as TGTGCCAGCAGTTTGGGCGGGGGGCAGAGCTACACCTTC.

The chain employs TRBV10-3 and TRBJ1-4; possibly TRBD1 for D (6 bases). This CDR3 has 16 amino acids. Trimming shortened V by 0 bases and J by 14 bases, and 22 bases separated the two germline ends. Per the germline V gene, CDR1 is ENHRY and CDR2 is SYGVKD. This CDR3 is CAISESSGSAPGGLFF. Written as DNA, the CDR3 is TGTGCCATCAGTGAGTCCTCAGGGTCAGCGCCTGGGGGCCTGTTTTTT.

This clonotype was seen only a few times. The chain recombines TRBV7-2 with TRBJ2-3; D perhaps matches TRBD2 (7 bases). CDR3 length equals 17 residues. Germline V gene sequence: CDR1 SGHTA, CDR2 FQGNSA. Trimming removed 0 bases at V and 2 bases at J, with 15 bases between. The CDR3 is CASSLARGGLLTDTQYF. The CDR3 DNA follows: TGTGCCAGCAGCTTAGCTCGCGGGGGCCTCCTCACAGATACGCAGTATTTT.

The gene calls are TRBV28 and TRBJ1-2, with 7 nucleotides matching TRBD1. Per the germline V gene, CDR1 is MDHEN and CDR2 is SYDVKM. The CDR3 has 18 amino acids. V shed 2 bases and J 4 bases; nucleotides not matched to a gene: 16. CDR3: CASSLVGFEGQRGYGYTF. Here the CDR3 DNA reads TGTGCCAGCAGTTTAGTTGGGTTCGAGGGACAGCGGGGCTATGGCTACACCTTC.

The chain is built from TRBV7-2 and TRBJ1-4; D gene ambiguous. The length of the CDR3 is 13 residues. Deletions cut 3 bases from V and 7 bases from J, with 9 bases between. In germline, CDR1 is SGHTA, CDR2 FQGNSA. CDR3 in amino acids: CASSFRRVEKLFF. DNA of the CDR3: TGTGCCAGCAGCTTCAGACGTGTTGAAAAACTGTTTTTT.

V gene TRBV3-1 combines with J gene TRBJ2-7, with D uncertain. The DNA matches TRBJ2-5 better at its end, which makes the J call doubtful. Germline CDR1 reads LGHDT; CDR2 reads YNNKEL (reference sequence). This CDR3 has 15 residues. The DNA of the CDR3 is TGTGCCAGCAGCCAAGGTGGGCAGACAAAAGAGACCCAGTACTTC. Residues: CASSQGGQTKETQYF.

The chain uses TRBV20-1 and TRBJ1-5; D unclear. The V gene's germline CDR1 is DFQATT and CDR2 SNEGSKA (reference sequence). This CDR3 is built from 15 residues. V was pared by 3 bases and J by 4 bases, with 16 bases between. CDR3 loop: CSARPRAGANQPQHF. The CDR3 DNA follows: TGCAGTGCTAGGCCCCGGGCAGGTGCTAATCAGCCCCAGCATTTT.

This clonotype was found a few times. The chain recombines TRBV7-9 with TRBJ2-1, with 9 bases matching TRBD2. Germline CDR1 reads SEHNR; CDR2 reads FQNEAQ (reference sequence). After removal of 2 bases from V and 6 bases from J, the junction contained 5 bases not matched to a gene. This CDR3 has 15 residues. The CDR3 DNA follows: TGTGCCAGCAGCTTAATGGGGACTAGCCGCAATGAGCAGTTCTTC. Its translation is CASSLMGTSRNEQFF.

The chain carries TRBV6-7 and TRBJ2-5; TRBD1 matches 9 bases. The end of the DNA fits TRBJ2-7 better, so the J call may be wrong. TRBV6-7 is an ORF, and what it does is uncertain. The CDR3 is 15 residues long. CDR3 sequence reads: CASSYFDRGWNEQYF. In DNA, the CDR3 is TGTGCCAGCAGTTACTTCGACAGGGGGTGGAACGAGCAGTACTTC.

The V gene is TRBV29-1, the J gene TRBJ2-5; unclear D gene. Per the germline V gene, CDR1 is SQVTM and CDR2 is ANQGSEA. The CDR3 has 12 amino acids. Trimming shortened V by 5 bases and J by 1 base, and 8 bases separated the two germline ends. CDR3 nucleotide sequence: TGCAGCGTTTCGGCAGGCCAAGAGACCCAGTACTTC. Its protein is CSVSAGQETQYF.

The rearrangement uses TRBV7-2 and TRBJ2-5; 16 bases match TRBD2. The CDR3 consists of 18 residues. After removal of 4 bases from V and 4 bases from J, the junction contained 9 bases not matched to a gene. Germline V gene data show CDR1 as SGHTA and CDR2 as FQGNSA. Here the CDR3 DNA reads TGTGCCAGCAGCTCCGGGACTAGCGGGGGGGCAATGAGAGAGACCCAGTACTTC. Protein product: CASSSGTSGGAMRETQYF.

The V gene is TRBV9, the J gene TRBJ2-7; TRBD2 agrees at 14 bases. The CDR3 sequence is 16 residues long. CDR1 is SGDLS and CDR2 is YYNGEE in the germline V gene. With 3 bases clipped from V and 5 bases from J, the junction kept 7 bases outside the gene matches. The CDR3 DNA sequence: TGTGCCAGCAGCGAAAGACTAGCGGGGGGGCTTAACGAGCAGTACTTC. It specifies CASSERLAGGLNEQYF.

The chain joins TRBV6-6 to TRBJ2-7, with TRBD2 matching 12 bases. The DNA end lines up better with TRBJ2-5; the J call may be wrong. The CDR3 sequence is 15 residues long. CDR1 MNHNY and CDR2 SVGAGI come from the germline V gene (reference sequence). The CDR3 bases are TGTGCCAGCAGTTATCTTGGGACTAGCGGGCGGACCCAGTACTTC. Protein: CASSYLGTSGRTQYF.

The chain recombines TRBV5-6 with TRBJ1-2; no firm D call. CDR3 length: 13 residues. CDR1 and CDR2 from the germline V gene are SGHDT and YYEEEE. V lost 4 bases to trimming and J lost 4 bases, with 11 bases between them. Here the CDR3 reads CASSRVGIYGYTF. The DNA of the CDR3 is TGTGCCAGCAGCCGCGTGGGGATCTATGGCTACACCTTC.

The V gene is TRBV7-2, the J gene TRBJ1-2, with 7 bases lining up with TRBD1. CDR1 and CDR2 from the germline V gene are SGHTA and FQGNSA. The ends lost 3 bases at V and 2 bases at J; junction bases unmatched: 6. The CDR3 extends over 15 amino acids. The DNA of the CDR3 is TGTGCCAGCAGCTTGAGTCGGACAGGCAACTATGGCTACACCTTC. Its protein is CASSLSRTGNYGYTF.

The chain has TRBV15 and TRBJ2-5; 10 nucleotides line up with TRBD2. Germline-derived CDR1 and CDR2 are LNHNV and YYDKDF (reference sequence). The V gene end was trimmed by 5 bases and the J gene end by 4 bases; junction bases not matched to a gene: 7. This CDR3 region has 15 residues. Here the CDR3 DNA reads TGTGCCACCAGCGAAACTAGCGGGGTTTTAGAGACCCAGTACTTC. Its protein product is CATSETSGVLETQYF.

This clonotype was picked up many times. The chain combines TRBV9 with TRBJ2-3; 7 nucleotides agree with TRBD1. Germline V gene data show CDR1 as SGDLS and CDR2 as YYNGEE. The length of the CDR3 is 12 residues. V lost 3 bases, J lost 11 bases, and 6 bases stayed unmatched. The CDR3 spells CASSAMTGKQYF. The CDR3 nucleotides are TGTGCCAGCAGCGCGATGACAGGGAAGCAGTATTTT.

The gene calls are TRBV15 and TRBJ1-5; D remains ambiguous. Germline V CDR1 and CDR2: LNHNV, YYDKDF (reference sequence). V lost 1 base and J lost 9, with 16 bases in between. The CDR3 contains 15 residues. The CDR3 protein is CATSRVESGWRPQHF. CDR3 nucleotide sequence: TGTGCCACCAGCAGAGTGGAAAGTGGCTGGAGGCCCCAGCATTTT.

This clonotype was seen more than once but under ten times. A much larger clone lies a single base off, so this may be a read error. CDR3 nucleotide sequence: TGCAGTGCTGGGGGTGGGACTAGCGGGTTCTCAGAGACCCAGTTCTTC. It yields the protein CSAGGGTSGFSETQFF. The chain carries TRBV20-1 and TRBJ2-1; 12 bases match TRBD2. Germline V CDR1 and CDR2: DFQATT, SNEGSKA (reference sequence). V lost 5 bases and J lost 13; bases outside the gene matches: 18. This CDR3 has 16 amino acids.